This TCR beta chain was retrieved from a study of CD8 T cells in ankylosing spondylitis. Whole-study results and caveats: The study identified a TCR beta motif of several highly homologous variants that appeared characteristic of ankylosing spondylitis blood.

Each CDR3 protein gets one entry after TCRdb re-called the 5' RACE reads with MiXCR. The sample has 250,000 to 350,000 distinct CDR3 sequences; around 21% are singletons. Turning to this clonotype: The antigen is not known.

Germline V gene sequence: CDR1 SGHRS, CDR2 YFSETQ. The V segment lost 4 bases and the J segment 1 base; nucleotides outside the gene matches: 4. The length of the CDR3 is 14 residues. The specimen was blood, either unsorted or a sorted T cell fraction (not recorded which). This clonotype was sampled from a female donor with ankylosing spondylitis or in good health (not recorded which). The chain employs TRBV5-1 and TRBJ2-7; 8 bases map to TRBD1. The CDR3 loop reads CASSRTGRSYEQYF. The CDR3 DNA reads TGCGCCAGCAGCCGGACAGGGCGGTCCTACGAGCAGTACTTC.